The present TCR beta chain was sequenced within a study of blood T cell repertoires in COVID-19. Study summary: Whether acute or convalescent, the COVID-19 samples came from the United States, Italy and Spain. From T cells, B-cell-depleted T cells, or PBMCs came the material, which was cDNA or gDNA.

TCRdb's table, derived via immunoSEQ multiplex PCR, lists solely in-frame clones and lacks some. The sample carries about 82,000 clones, 78% recorded once. As regards this clone: This may be a read error, as it is one base from a much larger clone. The sample carries other DNA sequences with the same CDR3.

The germline gives CDR1 SGHKS, CDR2 YYEKEE (reference sequence). The CDR3 is 16 amino acids. This chain connects TRBV5-5 to TRBJ2-3; TRBD2 aligns across 9 bases. Sequencing was performed on peripheral blood. The receptor was derived from a man in his 60s with COVID-19, enrolled during active disease. CDR3 coding DNA: TGTCCCCGCAGCTTGGGTGGGGGCGGGAGGGCCCTCCCTGGGTATTTT. It codes for CPRSLGGGGRALPGYF.